Shown below are 12 T cell receptor beta chains from a single sample sequenced in a study of T cells in Graves' hyperthyroidism and ophthalmopathy. RNA transcripts yielded amplified TCR beta CDR3 regions. Carried out on the TCR CDR3, a first-round RT-PCR used the HTBI primer set. Via MiXCR, TCRdb re-called the multiplex PCR reads, giving one row per CDR3 protein. The sample carries around 280,000 distinct CDR3 sequences, approximately 14% recorded once. What was sequenced was blood. The receptors shown here come from a woman aged 40 to 55 with Graves' hyperthyroidism.

This clonotype has a handful of counts. J is TRBJ2-1 and V is TRBV25-1; D unresolved. This CDR3 spans 11 amino acids. The V and J ends lost 4 bases and 10 bases respectively, with 8 bases between them. Germline CDR1 and CDR2: MGHDK and SYGVNS. The CDR3 sequence is CASSVMREQFF. The CDR3 region has the DNA TGTGCCAGCAGTGTTATGAGGGAGCAGTTCTTC.

This clonotype has ten or more counts. CDR3 DNA sequence: TGTGCCAGCAGCCCACCATCGACTAGCGCCGGGGAGCTGTTTTTT. This sequence encodes CASSPPSTSAGELFF. The chain links TRBV3-1 to TRBJ2-2; 8 nucleotides align to TRBD2. This CDR3 spans 15 amino acids. Germline values: CDR1 LGHDT, CDR2 YNNKEL (reference sequence). Trimming cost V 4 bases and J 6 bases; bases outside gene matches: 7.

The V call is TRBV12-3 or TRBV12-4, the J call TRBJ2-1; TRBD2 aligns across 11 bases. Unmatched junction bases numbered 8, after V lost 6 bases and J lost 7 bases. The CDR3 spans 15 residues. The CDR3 here is CASSPFSGRGNEQFF. CDR3 bases: TGTGCCAGCAGCCCCTTTAGCGGGAGGGGGAATGAGCAGTTCTTC.

This clonotype was detected ten times or more. The chain couples TRBV5-6 to TRBJ2-3; 14 positions agree with TRBD2. V was clipped by 4 bases and J by 0 bases; unmatched bases: 7. CDR1 SGHDT and CDR2 YYEEEE come from the germline V gene. The CDR3 runs 18 residues. For the CDR3, the DNA is TGTGCCAGCAGCGCGGGACTAGCGGGGGACCCTAGCACAGATACGCAGTATTTT. Amino acid sequence: CASSAGLAGDPSTDTQYF. Based on the CDR3 plus reference TRBV5-6 and TRBJ2-3, the full variable domain is DAGVTQSPTHLIKTRGQQVTLRCSPKSGHDTVSWYQQALGQGPQFIFQYYEEEERQRGNFPDRFSGHQFPNYSSELNVNALLLGDSALYLCASSAGLAGDPSTDTQYFGPGTRLTVL.

This clonotype was observed at least ten times. The chain links TRBV29-1 to TRBJ1-2, with 7 bases that match TRBD1. The CDR3 consists of 12 residues. Looked up from germline, CDR1 is SQVTM and CDR2 is ANQGSEA. J lost 8 bases, V lost 4 bases, and 7 bases had no gene match. The CDR3 DNA is TGCAGCGTTGTACGACAGGGTGGGGGCTACACCTTC. Its protein product is CSVVRQGGGYTF.

This chain uses TRBV27 with TRBJ2-1, with TRBD2 identical over 12 bases. Germline CDR1 is MNHEY and CDR2 is SMNVEV (reference sequence). The CDR3 is 15 amino acids. Unmatched junction bases numbered 4, after V lost 7 bases and J lost 3 bases. CDR3 protein: CASTSSGRVYNEQFF. The CDR3 region has the DNA TGTGCCAGCACCTCTAGCGGGAGGGTCTACAATGAGCAGTTCTTC.

V and J are TRBV3-1 and TRBJ2-2, with 8 bases fitting TRBD2. Germline V CDR1 and CDR2: LGHDT, YNNKEL (reference sequence). CDR3 length: 17 amino acids. Germline trimming cut 8 bases from V and 1 base from J; bases unmatched to any gene: 12. CDR3 residues: CASSPPLAGLNTGELFF. CDR3 coding DNA: TGTGCCAGCTCACCACCCTTAGCGGGATTGAACACCGGGGAGCTGTTTTTT.

This clonotype was seen many times. The V gene is TRBV11-3, the J gene TRBJ2-2; perhaps TRBD2 as D (6 bases). Looked up from germline, CDR1 is SGHNT and CDR2 is YENEEA. Trimming took 5 bases from V and 2 from J, leaving 12 bases between them. The length of the CDR3 is 15 residues. The chain's CDR3 is CASSPTRTNTGELFF. CDR3 coding DNA: TGTGCCAGCAGCCCGACTAGAACAAACACCGGGGAGCTGTTTTTT.

At least ten counts were recorded for this clonotype. V gene TRBV28 combines with J gene TRBJ2-2, with D uncertain. CDR1 and CDR2 from the germline V gene are MDHEN and SYDVKM. Trimming took off 2 bases at V and 5 bases at J, with 12 bases between the two ends. This CDR3 has 15 residues. CDR3 residues: CASSLGPGRTGELFF. The DNA for the CDR3 is TGTGCCAGCAGTTTAGGGCCGGGTCGTACCGGGGAGCTGTTTTTT.

In this sample, this clonotype turned up a few times. The V call is TRBV7-9, the J call TRBJ2-5; TRBD1 aligns across 7 bases. This CDR3 has 13 residues. The V segment lost 5 bases and the J segment 6 bases; nucleotides outside the gene matches: 6. Germline assignment: CDR1 SEHNR and CDR2 FQNEAQ (reference sequence). Written as DNA, the CDR3 is TGTGCCAGCAGCCGATGGGACAGACAGACCCAGTACTTC. Protein sequence: CASSRWDRQTQYF.

This clonotype appeared many times. The genes are TRBV5-5 and TRBJ1-5; a possible D gene is TRBD1 (6 bases). The CDR3 runs to 15 residues. Per the germline V gene, CDR1 is SGHKS and CDR2 is YYEKEE (reference sequence). Trimming pared 4 bases from V and 1 base from J, leaving 12 bases between. CDR3 nucleotides: TGTGCCAGCAGCGACCGGGGGGCCAGCAATCAGCCCCAGCATTTT. Protein: CASSDRGASNQPQHF.

In its sample, this clonotype was seen many times. The V and J genes are TRBV15 and TRBJ2-1, with D perhaps TRBD1 or TRBD2 (5 bases each). This CDR3 is built from 21 residues. From germline, CDR1 is LNHNV and CDR2 YYDKDF (reference sequence). Trimming stripped 0 bases from V and 3 bases from J, with 27 bases between. The CDR3 protein is CATSRDSIWSNRGPRYNEQFF. For the CDR3, the DNA is TGTGCCACCAGCAGAGATAGTATATGGTCCAACCGGGGCCCACGCTACAATGAGCAGTTCTTC.